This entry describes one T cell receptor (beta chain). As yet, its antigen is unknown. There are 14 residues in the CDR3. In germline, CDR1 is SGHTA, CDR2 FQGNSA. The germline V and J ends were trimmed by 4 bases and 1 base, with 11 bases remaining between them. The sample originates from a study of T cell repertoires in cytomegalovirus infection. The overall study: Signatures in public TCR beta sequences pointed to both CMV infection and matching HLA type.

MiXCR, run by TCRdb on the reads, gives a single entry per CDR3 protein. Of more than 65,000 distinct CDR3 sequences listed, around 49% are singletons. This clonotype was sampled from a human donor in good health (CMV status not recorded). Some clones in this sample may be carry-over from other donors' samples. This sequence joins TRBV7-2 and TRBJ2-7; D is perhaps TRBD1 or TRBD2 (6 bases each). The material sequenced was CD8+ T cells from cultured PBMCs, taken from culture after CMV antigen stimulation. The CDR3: CASSSEGGSYEQYF. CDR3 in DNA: TGTGCCAGCAGCTCGGAGGGGGGTTCCTACGAGCAGTACTTC.